These 23 T cell receptor beta chains came from one sample sequenced in a study of cytomegalovirus exposure and HLA in healthy donors (dated by TCRdb to 2016 to 2017). Libraries were constructed by the immunoSEQ multiplex PCR assay. A mixture of 60 forward primers for TCR Vbeta segments and 13 reverse primers for TCR Jbeta segments was used in the multiplex PCR. Imported from immuneACCESS, the table was reduced by TCRdb to in-frame sequences with V and J called. These copies leave out some clones; in studies compared against another copy, an unresolved V gene accounts for under half, and the cause of the remainder is not known. The sample includes 99,000 or so clones, with about three quarters observed a single time. The ten largest clones take up approximately 15% of the sample. Sequencing used PBMCs. All receptors derive from a man in his sixties in good health and CMV-seropositive.

J is TRBJ1-2 and V is TRBV7-2; D gene uncertain. Trimming took off 1 base at V and 0 bases at J, with 9 bases between the two ends. Germline CDR1 and CDR2: SGHTA and FQGNSA. The CDR3 spans 15 residues. The CDR3 DNA is TGTGCCAGCAGCTTAGTTGGAGAAGCTAACTATGGCTACACCTTC. Amino acid sequence: CASSLVGEANYGYTF. Combining the CDR3 with reference TRBV7-2 and TRBJ1-2 gives the whole variable domain GAGVSQSPSNKVTEKGKDVELRCDPISGHTALYWYRQSLGQGLEFLIYFQGNSAPDKSGLPSDRFSAERTGGSVSTLTIQRTQQEDSAVYLCASSLVGEANYGYTFGSGTRLTVV.

This clone came up a few times. The rearrangement uses TRBV7-6 and TRBJ1-5; D gene unclear. This CDR3 has 14 residues. Germline V gene sequence: CDR1 SGHVS, CDR2 FNYEAQ. V lost 2 bases and J 4 bases, leaving 9 bases between the germline ends. The CDR3 is CASSLISGNQPQHF. The CDR3 DNA follows: TGTGCCAGCAGCTTAATCTCCGGGAATCAGCCCCAGCATTTT.

In the case of this clone: One end of the junction does not line up with germline, which may come from a read error. The J gene is TRBJ2-1, the V gene TRBV7-9; possible D gene TRBD1, 5 bases. CDR1 is SEHNR and CDR2 is FQNEAQ in the germline V gene (reference sequence). This CDR3 contains 18 residues. CDR3 residues: CSSSLSAGRYHFYNEQFF. Written as DNA, the CDR3 is TGTTCCAGCAGCTTATCCGCAGGGCGGTATCACTTTTACAATGAGCAGTTCTTC.

V usage is TRBV5-6 and J usage is TRBJ2-5; TRBD2 matches 12 bases. Germline CDR1 and CDR2: SGHDT and YYEEEE. V lost 4 bases and J lost 2; bases outside the gene matches: 3. The length of the CDR3 is 15 residues. CDR3 nucleotides: TGTGCCAGCAGCCCGACTAGCGGGGGTCAAGAGACCCAGTACTTC. Protein: CASSPTSGGQETQYF.

A remark on this clone: A read error may produce the germline difference seen at one junction end. The chain joins TRBV7-7 to TRBJ2-2; TRBD2 aligns across 11 bases. The CDR3 covers 20 residues. Germline loops: CDR1 SSHAT, CDR2 FNYEAQ (reference sequence). The CDR3 DNA reads TGTGCTAGCAGCTTAGCGACCGCTAGCGGGGGGATCATGAACACCGGGGAGCTGTTTTTT. Its protein product is CASSLATASGGIMNTGELFF.

The chain joins TRBV9 to TRBJ2-2; 8 positions match TRBD1. J lost 6 bases, V lost 0 bases, and 16 bases had no gene match. The CDR3 contains 19 residues. Germline V gene data show CDR1 as SGDLS and CDR2 as YYNGEE. CDR3 coding DNA: TGTGCCAGCAGCGTAGCTCGGATAAACCCAGGGGGCGTCGCCGGGGAGCTGTTTTTT. The encoded protein is CASSVARINPGGVAGELFF.

The chain links TRBV9 to TRBJ2-3; 8 bases are a match to TRBD1. Germline-derived CDR1 and CDR2 are SGDLS and YYNGEE. CDR3 length: 16 amino acids. Germline trimming cut 0 bases from V and 6 bases from J; bases unmatched to any gene: 9. The CDR3 loop reads CASSVEARTGRDTQYF. CDR3 DNA: TGTGCCAGCAGCGTAGAGGCCCGGACAGGGAGGGATACGCAGTATTTT.

This rearrangement joins TRBV19 to TRBJ2-7; TRBD1 aligns across 12 bases. In germline, CDR1 is LNHDA, CDR2 SQIVND (reference sequence). There are 19 residues in the CDR3. V was clipped by 8 bases and J by 1 base; unmatched bases: 18. The CDR3 coding sequence is TGTGCCAGTCCGCTTCCGGGACAGGGGGCCGGAGGTCAATCCTACGAGCAGTACTTC. Protein sequence: CASPLPGQGAGGQSYEQYF.

The genes are TRBV7-6 and TRBJ2-5, with 9 bases aligning to TRBD1. Germline trimming cut 5 bases from V and 5 bases from J; bases unmatched to any gene: 12. Per germline, CDR1 SGHVS and CDR2 FNYEAQ. CDR3 size: 16 residues. The CDR3 reads CASSVRLGTGQETQYF. CDR3 sequence (DNA): TGTGCCAGCAGCGTGCGGTTAGGGACAGGGCAGGAGACCCAGTACTTC.

The rearrangement joins TRBV13 to TRBJ2-3; perhaps TRBD1 as D (7 bases). Germline CDR1 and CDR2: PRHDT and FYEKMQ (reference sequence). Trimming took off 2 bases at V and 5 bases at J, with 11 bases between the two ends. CDR3 length equals 14 residues. The CDR3: CASSLRQGGDTQYF. The CDR3 coding sequence is TGTGCCAGCAGCTTAAGGCAGGGGGGAGATACGCAGTATTTT. The variable domain in full, with the rest retrieved from reference TRBV13 and TRBJ2-3, is AAGVIQSPRHLIKEKRETATLKCYPIPRHDTVYWYQQGPGQDPQFLISFYEKMQSDKGSIPDRFSAQQFSDYHSELNMSSLELGDSALYFCASSLRQGGDTQYFGPGTRLTVL.

V gene TRBV6-5 combines with J gene TRBJ1-2; D gene uncertain. V dropped 0 bases and J dropped 8 bases, with 10 bases sitting between them. This CDR3 is 13 amino acids long. Germline-derived CDR1 and CDR2 are MNHEY and SVGAGI. CDR3 in amino acids: CASSYSSARGYTF. CDR3 sequence (DNA): TGTGCCAGCAGTTACTCGTCGGCGCGGGGCTACACCTTC.

This rearrangement joins TRBV7-2 to TRBJ2-2; a weak D match, TRBD1 (6 bases). CDR3 length: 15 residues. From germline, CDR1 is SGHTA and CDR2 FQGNSA. Trimming took 6 bases from V and 0 from J, leaving 11 bases between them. CDR3 amino acids: CASRLTGSNTGELFF. In nucleotides, the CDR3 is TGTGCCAGCAGGTTGACAGGATCGAACACCGGGGAGCTGTTTTTT.

This clone appeared once. The rearrangement links TRBV27 to TRBJ1-2; D unclear. The CDR3 sequence is 15 residues long. CDR1 is MNHEY and CDR2 is SMNVEV in the germline V gene (reference sequence). V lost 7 bases and J 2 bases, leaving 17 bases between the germline ends. The CDR3 nucleotides are TGTGCCAGCACCGGGGTCTTAGACGGCAACTATGGCTACACCTTC. It translates to CASTGVLDGNYGYTF.

The rearrangement joins TRBV10-2 to TRBJ2-7, with no clear D. CDR3 size: 13 residues. The V end lost 7 bases, the J end lost 0 bases, and 10 bases lay between the germline ends. Per the germline V gene, CDR1 is WSHSY and CDR2 is SAAADI. The CDR3: CASTPQSSYEQYF. The CDR3 coding sequence is TGCGCCAGCACCCCACAGAGCTCCTACGAGCAGTACTTC.

In the case of this clone: Other nucleotide sequences in the sample specify the same CDR3. This chain connects TRBV7-9 to TRBJ1-2; weak D call: TRBD1 (5 bases). Germline values: CDR1 SEHNR, CDR2 FQNEAQ (reference sequence). Trimming removed 6 bases from V and 3 bases from J, with 17 bases in between. There are 15 residues in the CDR3. As DNA, the CDR3 is TGTGCCAGCAGTCCCACTAGCGGGGGTCACTATGGCTACACCTTC. Translation: CASSPTSGGHYGYTF.

The rearrangement links TRBV10-3 to TRBJ2-3; D not certain. V dropped 3 bases and J dropped 1 base, with 11 bases sitting between them. CDR1 and CDR2 (germline): ENHRY, SYGVKD. The CDR3 runs 15 residues. For the CDR3, the DNA is TGTGCCATCAGTGATTTGTCGAGAGGCACAGATACGCAGTATTTT. Translating it yields CAISDLSRGTDTQYF.

In nucleotides, the CDR3 is TGTGCCAGCAGTGACAGTGCCCTCTATGGCTACACCTTC. Translation: CASSDSALYGYTF. The chain recombines TRBV2 with TRBJ1-2; D is unresolved. Trimming pared 3 bases from V and 4 bases from J, leaving 9 bases between. CDR1 and CDR2 from the germline V gene are SNHLY and FYNNEI. The CDR3 covers 13 residues.

The CDR3 protein is CASSSQGRADTQYF. CDR3 nucleotide sequence: TGTGCCAGCAGCTCTCAGGGGAGGGCAGATACGCAGTATTTT. The chain recombines TRBV7-2 with TRBJ2-3; D is perhaps TRBD2 (7 bases). V lost 4 bases and J lost 4, with 12 bases in between. This CDR3 is built from 14 residues. CDR1 SGHTA and CDR2 FQGNSA come from the germline V gene. Based on the CDR3 plus reference TRBV7-2 and TRBJ2-3, the full variable domain is GAGVSQSPSNKVTEKGKDVELRCDPISGHTALYWYRQSLGQGLEFLIYFQGNSAPDKSGLPSDRFSAERTGGSVSTLTIQRTQQEDSAVYLCASSSQGRADTQYFGPGTRLTVL.

V and J are TRBV28 and TRBJ1-5; D not certain. Deletions cut 11 bases from V and 0 bases from J, with 14 bases between. CDR3 length: 14 amino acids. Germline V gives CDR1 MDHEN, CDR2 SYDVKM. The CDR3 DNA reads as TGTGCCTGCGACATATTAGTTAGCAATCAGCCCCAGCATTTT. Protein: CACDILVSNQPQHF.

This chain links TRBV2 with TRBJ1-6, with D unclear. The CDR3 consists of 15 residues. V was shortened by 5 bases and J by 5 bases, with 13 bases between the two germline ends. Germline V lookup: CDR1 SNHLY, CDR2 FYNNEI. The CDR3: CASSPREANNSPLHF. In DNA form, the CDR3 reads TGTGCCAGCAGTCCTCGGGAGGCCAATAATTCACCCCTCCACTTT. Full variable domain (remainder filled in from reference TRBV2 and TRBJ1-6): EPEVTQTPSHQVTQMGQEVILRCVPISNHLYFYWYRQILGQKVEFLVSFYNNEISEKSEIFDDQFSVERPDGSNFTLKIRSTKLEDSAMYFCASSPREANNSPLHFGNGTRLTVT.

This clone was detected only once. The gene calls are TRBV19 and TRBJ1-5, with a weak D call TRBD1 (5 bases). Germline V gene data show CDR1 as LNHDA and CDR2 as SQIVND (reference sequence). This CDR3 has 15 residues. The ends were cut back, 1 base at V and 7 bases at J, with 14 bases in the middle. For the CDR3, the DNA is TGTGCCAGTAGTATAGGGCAGGGCGGCTCCCAGCCCCAGCATTTT. Translated: CASSIGQGGSQPQHF.

A few counts support this clone. This chain joins TRBV4-1 and TRBJ1-2, with a tentative D call TRBD1 (6 bases). Germline lookup yields CDR1 MGHRA and CDR2 YSYEKL. The CDR3 covers 14 residues. Trimming stripped 4 bases from V and 4 bases from J, with 13 bases between. The DNA for the CDR3 is TGCGCCAGCAGCCGGACAGTTGAGAGCTATGGCTACACCTTC. This encodes CASSRTVESYGYTF.

The chain couples TRBV7-9 to TRBJ2-7; TRBD1 matches 10 bases. CDR3 length equals 15 residues. Germline CDR1 reads SEHNR; CDR2 reads FQNEAQ (reference sequence). The V and J ends lost 5 bases and 3 bases, in that order; junction bases with no gene match: 7. The CDR3 sequence is CASSNRDRGYYEQYF. Written as DNA, the CDR3 is TGTGCCAGCAGCAACCGGGACAGGGGATACTACGAGCAGTACTTC.